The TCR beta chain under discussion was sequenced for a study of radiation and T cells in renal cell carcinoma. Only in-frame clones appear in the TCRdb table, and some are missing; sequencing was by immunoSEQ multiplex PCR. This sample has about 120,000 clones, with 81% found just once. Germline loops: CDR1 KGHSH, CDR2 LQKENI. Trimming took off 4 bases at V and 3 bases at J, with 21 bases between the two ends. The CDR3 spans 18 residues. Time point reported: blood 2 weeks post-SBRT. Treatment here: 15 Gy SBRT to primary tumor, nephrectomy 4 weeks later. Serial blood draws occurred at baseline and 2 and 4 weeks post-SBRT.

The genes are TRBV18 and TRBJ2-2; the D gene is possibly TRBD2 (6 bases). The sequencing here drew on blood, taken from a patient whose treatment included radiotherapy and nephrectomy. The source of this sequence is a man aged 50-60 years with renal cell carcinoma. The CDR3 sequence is CASSQSTGTTGDTGELFF. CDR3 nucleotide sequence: TGTGCCAGCTCACAATCTACAGGAACCACGGGGGACACCGGGGAGCTGTTTTTT.